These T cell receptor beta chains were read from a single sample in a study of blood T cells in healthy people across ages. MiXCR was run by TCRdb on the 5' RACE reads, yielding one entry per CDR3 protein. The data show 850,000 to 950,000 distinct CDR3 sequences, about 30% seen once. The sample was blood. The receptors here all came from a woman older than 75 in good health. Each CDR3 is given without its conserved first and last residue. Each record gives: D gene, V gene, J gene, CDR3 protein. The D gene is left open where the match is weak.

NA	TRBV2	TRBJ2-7	ASKVTGAYEQY
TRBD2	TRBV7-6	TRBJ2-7	ASSREEISYEQY
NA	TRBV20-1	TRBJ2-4	SARAGGRLLTKNIQY
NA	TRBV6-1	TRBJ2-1	ASIIRGESYNEQF
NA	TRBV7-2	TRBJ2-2	ASSSGRKNTGELF
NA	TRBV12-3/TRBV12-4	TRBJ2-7	ASSLNQVGQQY
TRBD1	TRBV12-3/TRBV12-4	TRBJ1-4	ASGGDSLEKLF
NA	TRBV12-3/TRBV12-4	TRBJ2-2	ASSPRAVGELF
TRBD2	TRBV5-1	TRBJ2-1	ASSHVGGGQYNEQF
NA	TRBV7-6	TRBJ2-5	ASRGTWLLETQY
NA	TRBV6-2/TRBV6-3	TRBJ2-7	ASSYSRLVGAYEQY
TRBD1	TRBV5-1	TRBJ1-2	ASSRGQGVPNYGYT
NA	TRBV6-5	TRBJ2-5	ASSVQGRTSETQY
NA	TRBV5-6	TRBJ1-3	ASTPRQGRLNTIY
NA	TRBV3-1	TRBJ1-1	ASSPQLNTEAF
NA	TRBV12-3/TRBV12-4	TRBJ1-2	ASSLNGAQGGYT
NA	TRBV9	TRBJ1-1	ASSVARESWTEAF
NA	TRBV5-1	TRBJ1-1	ASNWGGLMNTEAF
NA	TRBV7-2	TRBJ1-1	ASRLTGTGAF
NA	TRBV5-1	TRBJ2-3	ASSFGTGELY
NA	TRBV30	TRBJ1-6	AWMNREYSPLH
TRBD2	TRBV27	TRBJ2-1	ASSFHRTSLYNEQF
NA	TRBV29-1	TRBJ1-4	SVKGGEKLF
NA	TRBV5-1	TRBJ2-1	ASSTGPAGEQF
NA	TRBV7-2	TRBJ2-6	ASSLARASGANVLT
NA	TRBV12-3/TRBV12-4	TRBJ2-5	ASSLGARIQGTQY
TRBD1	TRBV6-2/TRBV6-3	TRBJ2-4	ASSYSRGRVSKNIQY
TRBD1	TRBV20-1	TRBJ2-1	SASSGQGYNEQF
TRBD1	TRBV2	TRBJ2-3	ASSLQGAPVADTQY
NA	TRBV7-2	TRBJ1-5	ASSLSSSSNQPQH
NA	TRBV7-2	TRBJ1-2	ASSPGARGGYT
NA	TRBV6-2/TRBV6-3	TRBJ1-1	ASSYGGQVNTEAF
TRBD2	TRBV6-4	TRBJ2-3	ASSPGWRGSLTSGGDTSTDTQY
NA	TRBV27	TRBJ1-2	ASSAGGHGYT
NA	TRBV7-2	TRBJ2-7	ASSLGGFTSYEQY
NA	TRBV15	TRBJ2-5	ATSRDGRGPYDEQY
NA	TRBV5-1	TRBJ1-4	ASSLASTSNEKLF
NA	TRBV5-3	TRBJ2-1	ARWGYNEQF
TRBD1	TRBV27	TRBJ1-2	ASSPLPGQGRRGYT
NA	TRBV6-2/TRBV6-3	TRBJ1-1	ASSRPPSLIGTEAF
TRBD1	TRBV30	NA	AWSPQTGSYNEQY
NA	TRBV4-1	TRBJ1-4	ASRVVGDEMEKLF
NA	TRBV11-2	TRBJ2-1	TSSLVRDNEQF
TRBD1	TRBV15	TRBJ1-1	ATSRGQVLNTEAF
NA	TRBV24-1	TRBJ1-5	ATSASAGTVNQPQH
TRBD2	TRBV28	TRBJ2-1	ASRWGGSYNEQF
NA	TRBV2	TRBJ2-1	ASSAAFGSYNEQF
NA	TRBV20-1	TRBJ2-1	SAPQWGEQF
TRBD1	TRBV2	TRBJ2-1	ASSRDSYYNEQF
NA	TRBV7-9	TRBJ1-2	ASSLDVPRGYT
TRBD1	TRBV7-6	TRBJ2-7	ASSSYRDRAYEQY
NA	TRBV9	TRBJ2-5	ASSATGSGAQETQY
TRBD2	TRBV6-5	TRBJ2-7	ASRGGLISYEQY
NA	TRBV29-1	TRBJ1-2	SVLPGDYGYT
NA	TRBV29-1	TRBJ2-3	SVDERGLYSTDTQY
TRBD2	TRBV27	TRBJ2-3	ASSPVSGRGGPGTQY
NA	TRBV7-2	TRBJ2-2	ASSFNFNTGELF
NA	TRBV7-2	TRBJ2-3	ASSMGRRRGTDTQY